A single sample gave rise to the 3 T cell receptor beta chains below, sequenced in a study of a mutant IDH1 vaccine in newly diagnosed glioma. Some clones are missing from TCRdb's copy, which holds only in-frame ones; the method was immunoSEQ multiplex PCR. This table holds over 25,000 clones, 65% to 85% found once. These receptors have no known antigen. The time point: week 35, safety follow-up. In the vaccine, a single dose held 300 ug of the mutant IDH1 20-mer peptide, along with topical imiquimod. Specimen: PBMCs, collected from a glioma patient whose treatment included an IDH1 peptide vaccine. These receptors all come from a woman aged 25 to 39 with glioma. Some clones in this sample may be carry-over from other donors' samples.

The rearrangement joins TRBV18 to TRBJ1-4; possible D gene TRBD1, 6 bases. The V end was cut by 2 bases, the J end by 0 bases, with 13 bases between. This CDR3 region has 17 residues. The germline gives CDR1 KGHSH, CDR2 LQKENI. CDR3 protein: CASSPYAQGATNEKLFF. The CDR3, as DNA: TGTGCCAGCTCACCATACGCACAGGGTGCAACTAATGAAAAACTGTTTTTT.

The V call is TRBV23-1, the J call TRBJ2-5; D is perhaps TRBD2 (6 bases). TRBV23-1 qualifies as an ORF whose function is uncertain. Trimming stripped 4 bases from V and 1 base from J, with 13 bases between. The length of the CDR3 is 15 residues. The CDR3 reads CASSLLGRLQETQYF. The CDR3 nucleotides are TGCGCCAGCAGTCTCCTAGGGAGGCTCCAAGAGACCCAGTACTTC.

V usage is TRBV5-4 and J usage is TRBJ1-2, with a weak D call TRBD1 (6 bases). Trimming took off 3 bases at V and 8 bases at J, with 26 bases between the two ends. CDR3 length: 17 amino acids. Germline V gene data show CDR1 as SGHNT and CDR2 as YYREEE (reference sequence). The CDR3 DNA reads TGTGCCAGCAGCTCACACACCAACAGGGAAGGAGAATACGGCTACACCTTC. Residues: CASSSHTNREGEYGYTF.